Below, 7 T cell receptor beta chains from the same sample are listed, as sequenced in a study of blood T cell repertoires in COVID-19. Here immunoSEQ multiplex PCR was the method, and the copy in TCRdb shows in-frame clones only, minus some. The sample records about 400,000 clones, roughly 87% being singletons. The sequenced sample consisted of PBMCs or T cells enriched from blood (not recorded which). Receptors were obtained from a woman aged 40 to 55 with acute COVID-19.

This clone showed up just once. The chain links TRBV5-1 to TRBJ2-2; D possibly corresponds to TRBD2 (7 bases). There are 14 residues in the CDR3. CDR1 and CDR2 (germline): SGHRS, YFSETQ. Trimming took 1 base from V and 6 from J, leaving 10 bases between them. Here the CDR3 DNA reads TGCGCCAGCAGCTTGTCGGGGGGCTCCGGGGAGCTGTTTTTT. Translating it yields CASSLSGGSGELFF.

The CDR3 sequence: CASSWGGRETQYF. The CDR3 DNA follows: TGTGCCAGCAGCTGGGGGGGCCGGGAGACCCAGTACTTC. The chain is built from TRBV5-4 and TRBJ2-5, with D maybe TRBD2 (7 bases). The CDR3 sequence is 13 residues long. Trimming removed 3 bases at V and 5 bases at J, with 11 bases between. Germline-derived CDR1 and CDR2 are SGHNT and YYREEE (reference sequence).

The gene calls are TRBV6-5 and TRBJ1-1; TRBD1 matches at 8 bases. Trimming at V came to 6 bases and at J to 3 bases, leaving 6 bases not matched to a gene. There are 14 residues in the CDR3. The germline V gene encodes CDR1 MNHEY and CDR2 SVGAGI. The CDR3 bases are TGTGCCAGCAGCTCACAGGGGGGGTACACTGAAGCTTTCTTT. Protein sequence: CASSSQGGYTEAFF.

J is TRBJ1-6 and V is TRBV18; D is possibly TRBD1 (6 bases). CDR1 and CDR2 (germline): KGHSH, LQKENI. The V end lost 3 bases, the J end lost 6 bases, and 9 bases lay between the germline ends. The CDR3 length is 14 residues. The CDR3 coding sequence is TGTGCCAGCTCACCCCGGACAGTTAATTCACCCCTCCACTTT. Its protein product is CASSPRTVNSPLHF.

The chain is built from TRBV10-3 and TRBJ2-3, with TRBD2 matching 9 bases. CDR3 length equals 17 residues. V trimming: 2 bases; J trimming: 2 bases; junction bases outside the gene matches: 8. Germline CDR1 is ENHRY and CDR2 is SYGVKD. The DNA of the CDR3 is TGTGCCATCAGTGAGAGCGGGGGGACAATATCCACAGATACGCAGTATTTT. Translated, it gives CAISESGGTISTDTQYF.

This rearrangement joins TRBV19 to TRBJ1-4, with no clear D. There are 13 residues in the CDR3. Germline-derived CDR1 and CDR2 are LNHDA and SQIVND (reference sequence). Trimming cost V 5 bases and J 8 bases, with 12 bases left between them. CDR3 sequence: CASSASRQEKLFF. CDR3 nucleotide sequence: TGTGCCAGTAGTGCATCCAGGCAGGAAAAACTGTTTTTT.

V is TRBV27 and J is TRBJ2-7, with D perhaps TRBD2 (6 bases). The germline CDR1 and CDR2 sequences are MNHEY and SMNVEV (reference sequence). CDR3 length: 17 amino acids. Deletions cut 6 bases from V and 4 bases from J, with 25 bases between. This CDR3 reads CASRSPNLREPKYEQYF. The DNA for the CDR3 is TGTGCCAGCAGATCGCCCAATTTACGGGAGCCAAAATACGAGCAGTACTTC.